The present T cell receptor (beta chain) was sequenced within a study of cytomegalovirus exposure and HLA in healthy donors. Turning to the study itself: Unique TCR beta sequences numbering about 100 million came from some 200 million T cells in an earlier analysis. Whole-study findings and limits: Most TCRs appeared rarely, but some public TCRs recurred in many donors. In an earlier analysis, about 87% or about 30%: the productive usage of most TCR beta V segments.

CDR1 is MRHNA, CDR2 SNTAGT, per germline. V lost 4 bases, J lost 0 bases, and 7 bases lay in between. The CDR3 totals 15 residues. Of note for this clone: The antigen remains unidentified.

With 60 Vbeta and 13 Jbeta primers, the PCR was carried out. Repertoires were generated with immunoSEQ multiplex PCR, while TCRdb's copy carries only in-frame clones and drops some. The sample yields about 170,000 clones, around 80% seen once. Sequenced input: PBMCs. The TCR was taken from a woman between 18 and 30 years old in good health and CMV-seronegative. The rearrangement joins TRBV6-4 to TRBJ2-6; the D gene is possibly TRBD2 (6 bases). CDR3 DNA sequence: TGTGCCAGCAGTGGTAGCGGCTCTGGGGCCAACGTCCTGACTTTC. Translation gives CASSGSGSGANVLTF.